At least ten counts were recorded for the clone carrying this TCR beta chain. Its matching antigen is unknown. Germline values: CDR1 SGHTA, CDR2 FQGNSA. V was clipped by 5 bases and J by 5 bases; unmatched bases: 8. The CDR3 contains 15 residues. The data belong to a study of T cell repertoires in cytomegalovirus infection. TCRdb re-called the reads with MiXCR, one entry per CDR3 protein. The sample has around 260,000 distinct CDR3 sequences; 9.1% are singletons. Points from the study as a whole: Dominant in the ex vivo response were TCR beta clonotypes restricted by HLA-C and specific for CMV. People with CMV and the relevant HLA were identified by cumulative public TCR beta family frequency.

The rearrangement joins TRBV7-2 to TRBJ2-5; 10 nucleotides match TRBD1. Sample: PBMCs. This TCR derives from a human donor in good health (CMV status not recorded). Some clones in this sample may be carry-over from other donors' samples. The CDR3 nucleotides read TGTGCCAGCAGCGGTGACAGGGGGCTGAGGGAGACCCAGTACTTC. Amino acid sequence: CASSGDRGLRETQYF.